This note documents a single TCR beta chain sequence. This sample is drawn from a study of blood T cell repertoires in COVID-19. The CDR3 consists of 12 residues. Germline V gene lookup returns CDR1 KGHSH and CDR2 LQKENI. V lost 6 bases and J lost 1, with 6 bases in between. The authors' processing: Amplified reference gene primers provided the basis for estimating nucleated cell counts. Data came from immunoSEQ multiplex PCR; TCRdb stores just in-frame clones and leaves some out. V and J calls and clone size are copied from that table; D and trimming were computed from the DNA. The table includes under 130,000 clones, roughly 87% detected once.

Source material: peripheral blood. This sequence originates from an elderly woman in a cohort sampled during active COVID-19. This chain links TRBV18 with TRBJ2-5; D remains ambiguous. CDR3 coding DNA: TGTGCCAGCTCCCCCCGCCAAGAGACCCAGTACTTC. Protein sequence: CASSPRQETQYF.